These 7 T cell receptor beta chains came from one sample sequenced in a study of OX40 agonist ivuxolimab in advanced cancers. Sequencing used immunoSEQ multiplex PCR; TCRdb keeps in-frame clones, though not all of them. The sample has tens of thousands of clones; about 80% are singletons. Sequenced here: CD4+ or CD8+ T cells sorted from blood, sampled in a trial of the OX40 agonist ivuxolimab. These receptors came from an adult with an advanced solid tumor such as melanoma, head and neck, liver or kidney cancer.

J is TRBJ2-1 and V is TRBV7-2, with D uncertain. CDR3 length: 13 amino acids. Trimming stripped 1 base from V and 6 bases from J, with 7 bases between. Germline V gene sequence: CDR1 SGHTA, CDR2 FQGNSA. The CDR3 spells CASSLGGFNEQFF. The CDR3 nucleotides are TGTGCCAGCAGCTTAGGAGGTTTCAATGAGCAGTTCTTC.

This rearrangement joins TRBV5-1 to TRBJ2-3, with 9 bases lining up with TRBD1. Trimming removed 3 bases from V and 4 bases from J; junction bases left unmatched: 3. CDR1 is SGHRS and CDR2 is YFSETQ in the germline V gene. This CDR3 is 14 amino acids long. This CDR3 is CASSWDRAADTQYF. The CDR3 DNA follows: TGCGCCAGCAGCTGGGACAGGGCCGCAGATACGCAGTATTTT.

This chain connects TRBV4-2 to TRBJ1-1; 10 positions match TRBD1. The CDR3 runs to 16 residues. Trimming cost V 1 base and J 3 bases; bases outside gene matches: 5. Germline CDR1 and CDR2: LGHNA and YNFKEQ. CDR3: CASSQVLGTGDTEAFF. CDR3 DNA: TGTGCCAGCAGCCAAGTTTTGGGGACAGGGGACACTGAAGCTTTCTTT.

The V gene is TRBV19, the J gene TRBJ2-1, with 12 bases aligning to TRBD2. The CDR3 runs 15 residues. Trimming took 6 bases from V and 6 from J; bases not matched to a gene: 6. Germline CDR1 and CDR2: LNHDA and SQIVND (reference sequence). The CDR3 DNA is TGTGCCAGTAGAGTACTAGCGGGGGGAGGCAATGAGCAGTTCTTC. Translating it yields CASRVLAGGGNEQFF.

In DNA form, the CDR3 reads TGTGCCAGCAGCGTAGGAGTCCTCACCGGGGAGCTGTTTTTT. The encoded protein is CASSVGVLTGELFF. The chain couples TRBV9 to TRBJ2-2; no definite D call. This CDR3 comprises 14 residues. The germline V and J ends were trimmed by 0 bases and 4 bases, with 7 bases remaining between them. The germline CDR1 and CDR2 sequences are SGDLS and YYNGEE.

This chain joins TRBV19 and TRBJ1-5; 7 bases fit TRBD1. The J segment lost 5 bases and the V segment lost 7 bases, leaving 5 bases of the junction unmatched. The CDR3 extends over 13 amino acids. Germline V gene sequence: CDR1 LNHDA, CDR2 SQIVND (reference sequence). In nucleotides, the CDR3 is TGTGCCAGTAACAGACAGGGATATCAGCCCCAGCATTTT. This codes for CASNRQGYQPQHF.

The rearrangement links TRBV6-5 to TRBJ2-1; D unresolved. The CDR3 extends over 15 amino acids. Germline loops: CDR1 MNHEY, CDR2 SVGAGI. With 2 bases removed from V and 4 bases from J, the gap between germline ends came to 12 bases. The CDR3 coding sequence is TGTGCCAGCAGTTACCCCTCGGGCGGTTACAATGAGCAGTTCTTC. Protein product: CASSYPSGGYNEQFF.